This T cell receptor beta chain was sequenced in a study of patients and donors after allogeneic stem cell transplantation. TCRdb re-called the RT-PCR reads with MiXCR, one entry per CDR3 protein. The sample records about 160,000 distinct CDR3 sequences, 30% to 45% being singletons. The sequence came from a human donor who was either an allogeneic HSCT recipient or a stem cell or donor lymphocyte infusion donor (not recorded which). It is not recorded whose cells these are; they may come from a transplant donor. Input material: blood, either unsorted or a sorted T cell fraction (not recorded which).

The CDR3 coding sequence is TGTGCCAGCAGTCCCGGGACAGAGAATGAAAAACTGTTTTTT. Protein product: CASSPGTENEKLFF. V and J are TRBV7-3 and TRBJ1-4, with 7 bases identical to TRBD1. The V segment lost 6 bases and the J segment 5 bases; nucleotides outside the gene matches: 6. Germline CDR1 and CDR2: SGHTA and FQGTGA. This CDR3 comprises 14 residues.